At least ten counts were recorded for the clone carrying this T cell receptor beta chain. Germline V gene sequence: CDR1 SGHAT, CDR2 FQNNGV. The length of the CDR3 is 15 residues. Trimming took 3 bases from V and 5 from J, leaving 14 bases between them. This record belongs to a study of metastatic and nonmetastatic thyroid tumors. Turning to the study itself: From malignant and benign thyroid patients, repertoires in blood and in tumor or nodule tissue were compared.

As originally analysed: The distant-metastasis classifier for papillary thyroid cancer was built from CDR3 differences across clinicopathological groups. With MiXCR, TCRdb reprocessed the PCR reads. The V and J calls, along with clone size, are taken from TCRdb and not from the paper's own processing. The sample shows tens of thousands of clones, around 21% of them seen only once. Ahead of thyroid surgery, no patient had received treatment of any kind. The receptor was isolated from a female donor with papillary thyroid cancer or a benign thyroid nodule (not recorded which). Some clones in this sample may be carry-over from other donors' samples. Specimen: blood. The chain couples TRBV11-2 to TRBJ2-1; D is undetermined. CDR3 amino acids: CASSLSKVENNEQFF. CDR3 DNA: TGTGCCAGCAGCTTGAGCAAGGTTGAGAACAATGAGCAGTTCTTC.